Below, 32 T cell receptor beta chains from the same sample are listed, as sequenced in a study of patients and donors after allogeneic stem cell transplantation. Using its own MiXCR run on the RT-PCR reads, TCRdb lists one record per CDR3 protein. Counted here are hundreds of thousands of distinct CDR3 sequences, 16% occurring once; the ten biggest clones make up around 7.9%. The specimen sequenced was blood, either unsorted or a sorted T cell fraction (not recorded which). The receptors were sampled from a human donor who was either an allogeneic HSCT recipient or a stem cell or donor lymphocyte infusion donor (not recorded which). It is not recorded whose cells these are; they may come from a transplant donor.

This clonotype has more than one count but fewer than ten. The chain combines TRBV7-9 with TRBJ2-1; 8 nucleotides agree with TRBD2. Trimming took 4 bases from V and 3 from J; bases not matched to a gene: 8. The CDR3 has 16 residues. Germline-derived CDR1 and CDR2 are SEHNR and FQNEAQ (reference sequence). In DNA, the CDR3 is TGTGCCAGCAGCTCAGGGACTAGGATATACTACAATGAGCAGTTCTTC. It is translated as CASSSGTRIYYNEQFF.

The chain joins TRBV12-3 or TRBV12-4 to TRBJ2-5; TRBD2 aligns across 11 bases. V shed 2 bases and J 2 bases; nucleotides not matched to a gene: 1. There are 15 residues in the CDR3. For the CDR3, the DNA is TGTGCCAGCAGTTTATCTAGCGGGAGGCAAGAGACCCAGTACTTC. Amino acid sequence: CASSLSSGRQETQYF.

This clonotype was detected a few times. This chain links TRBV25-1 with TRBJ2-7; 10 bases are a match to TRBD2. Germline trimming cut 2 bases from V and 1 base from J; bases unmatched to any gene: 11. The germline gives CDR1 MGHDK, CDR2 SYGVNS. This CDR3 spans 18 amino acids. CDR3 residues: CASSEGLTGLAVSYEQYF. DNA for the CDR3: TGTGCCAGCAGTGAAGGTCTTACAGGACTAGCGGTTTCCTACGAGCAGTACTTC.

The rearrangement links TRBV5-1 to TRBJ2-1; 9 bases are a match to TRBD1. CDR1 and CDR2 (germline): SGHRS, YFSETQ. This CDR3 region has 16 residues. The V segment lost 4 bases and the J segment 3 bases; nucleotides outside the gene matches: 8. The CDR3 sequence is CASSVLGTGFYNEQFF. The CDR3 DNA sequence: TGCGCCAGCAGCGTGCTTGGGACAGGGTTCTACAATGAGCAGTTCTTC.

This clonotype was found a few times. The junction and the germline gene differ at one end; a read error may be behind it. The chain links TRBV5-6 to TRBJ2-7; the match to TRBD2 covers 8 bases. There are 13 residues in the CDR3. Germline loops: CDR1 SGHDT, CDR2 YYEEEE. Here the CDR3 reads CASSPDRSGTLNF. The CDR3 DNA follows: TGTGCCAGCAGCCCCGACCGTAGCGGGACGTTAAACTTC.

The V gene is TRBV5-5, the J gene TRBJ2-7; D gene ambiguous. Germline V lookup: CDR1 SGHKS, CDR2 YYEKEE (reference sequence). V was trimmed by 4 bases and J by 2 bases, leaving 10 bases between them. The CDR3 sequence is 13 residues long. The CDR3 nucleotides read TGTGCCAGCAGCCGACCGAATACCTACGAGCAGTACTTC. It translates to CASSRPNTYEQYF.

CDR3 amino acids: CASRPRDSSSYNEQFF. Here the CDR3 DNA reads TGTGCCAGCAGGCCCCGGGACTCTTCCTCCTACAATGAGCAGTTCTTC. The chain carries TRBV6-1 and TRBJ2-1, with a weak D call TRBD2 (6 bases). Germline V CDR1 and CDR2: MNHNS, SASEGT. The CDR3 sequence is 16 residues long. V was trimmed by 6 bases and J by 0 bases, leaving 15 bases between them.

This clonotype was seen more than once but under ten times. The CDR3 loop reads CAALDRGYTDTQYF. The CDR3 coding sequence is TGTGCCGCCCTGGACAGGGGCTACACAGATACGCAGTATTTT. J is TRBJ2-3 and V is TRBV30; 9 nucleotides align to TRBD1. V gave up 8 bases and J gave up 2 bases; unmatched junction bases: 8. Germline V gives CDR1 GTSNPN, CDR2 SVGIG (reference sequence). The CDR3 loop spans 14 amino acids.

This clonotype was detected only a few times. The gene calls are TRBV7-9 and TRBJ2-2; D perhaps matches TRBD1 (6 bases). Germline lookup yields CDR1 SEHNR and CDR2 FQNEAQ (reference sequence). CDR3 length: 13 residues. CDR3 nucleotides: TGTGCTACAGGGATTTGGTCCACCGGGGAGCTGTTTTTT. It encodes CATGIWSTGELFF.

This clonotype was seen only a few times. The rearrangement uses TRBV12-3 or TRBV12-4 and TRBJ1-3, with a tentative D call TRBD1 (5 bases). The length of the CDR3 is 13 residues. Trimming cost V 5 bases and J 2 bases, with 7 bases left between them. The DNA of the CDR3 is TGTGCCAGCAGTGGGGGACCTGGAAACACCATATATTTT. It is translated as CASSGGPGNTIYF.

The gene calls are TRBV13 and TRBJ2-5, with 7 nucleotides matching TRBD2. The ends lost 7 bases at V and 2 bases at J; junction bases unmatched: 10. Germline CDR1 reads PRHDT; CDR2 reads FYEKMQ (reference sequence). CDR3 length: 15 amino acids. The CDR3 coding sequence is TGTGCCAGCACAATACGGCGGGGGAGACAAGAGACCCAGTACTTC. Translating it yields CASTIRRGRQETQYF.

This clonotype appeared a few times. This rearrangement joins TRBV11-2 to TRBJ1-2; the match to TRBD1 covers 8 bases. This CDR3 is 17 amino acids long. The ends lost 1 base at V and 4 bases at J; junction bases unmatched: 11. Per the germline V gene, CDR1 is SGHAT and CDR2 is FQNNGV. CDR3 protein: CASSLARQGLRGYGYTF. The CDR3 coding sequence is TGTGCCAGCAGCTTAGCCCGACAGGGGCTTCGCGGCTATGGCTACACCTTC.

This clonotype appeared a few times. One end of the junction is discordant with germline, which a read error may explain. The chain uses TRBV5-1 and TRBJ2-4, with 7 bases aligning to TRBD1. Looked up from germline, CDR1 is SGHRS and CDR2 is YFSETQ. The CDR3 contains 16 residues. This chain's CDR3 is CASSGSPGTAQNIQYF. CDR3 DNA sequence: TGCGCCAGCAGCGGGAGTCCCGGGACAGCCCAAAACATTCAGTACTTC. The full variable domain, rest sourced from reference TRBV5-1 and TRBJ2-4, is KAGVTQTPRYLIKTRGQQVTLSCSPISGHRSVSWYQQTPGQGLQFLFEYFSETQRNKGNFPGRFSGRQFSNSRSEMNVSTLELGDSALYLCASSGSPGTAQNIQYFGAGTRLSVL.

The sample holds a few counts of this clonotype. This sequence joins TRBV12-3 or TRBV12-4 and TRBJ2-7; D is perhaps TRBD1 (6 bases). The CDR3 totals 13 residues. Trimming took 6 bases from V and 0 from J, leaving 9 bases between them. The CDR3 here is CASRIQGSYEQYF. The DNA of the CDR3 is TGTGCCAGCAGGATACAGGGCTCCTACGAGCAGTACTTC.

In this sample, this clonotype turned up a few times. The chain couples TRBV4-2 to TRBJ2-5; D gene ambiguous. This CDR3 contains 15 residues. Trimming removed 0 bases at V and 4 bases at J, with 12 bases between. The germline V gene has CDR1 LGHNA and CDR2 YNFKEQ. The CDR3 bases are TGTGCCAGCAGCCAAGATGGAGACGTAGTAGAGACCCAGTACTTC. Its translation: CASSQDGDVVETQYF.

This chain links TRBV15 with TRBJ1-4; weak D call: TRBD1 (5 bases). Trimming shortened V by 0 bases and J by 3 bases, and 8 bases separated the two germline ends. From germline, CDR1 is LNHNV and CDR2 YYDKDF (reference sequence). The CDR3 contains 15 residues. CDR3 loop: CATSREQGPNEKLFF. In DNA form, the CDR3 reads TGTGCCACCAGCAGAGAGCAGGGACCTAATGAAAAACTGTTTTTT.

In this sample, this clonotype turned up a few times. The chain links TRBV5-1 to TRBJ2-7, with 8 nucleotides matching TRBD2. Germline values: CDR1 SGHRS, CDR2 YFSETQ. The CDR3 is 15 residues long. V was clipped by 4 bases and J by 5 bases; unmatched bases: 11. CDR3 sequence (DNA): TGCGCCAGCAGCCAGTTGACTAGCGCTGGCAACGAGCAGTACTTC. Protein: CASSQLTSAGNEQYF.

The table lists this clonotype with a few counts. This CDR3 reads CASSYRGPINQPQHF. The CDR3 DNA follows: TGTGCCAGCAGTTACAGGGGACCGATCAATCAGCCCCAGCATTTT. This chain joins TRBV12-3 or TRBV12-4 and TRBJ1-5, with TRBD1 matching over 7 bases. This CDR3 spans 15 amino acids. With 4 bases clipped from V and 3 bases from J, the junction kept 6 bases outside the gene matches.

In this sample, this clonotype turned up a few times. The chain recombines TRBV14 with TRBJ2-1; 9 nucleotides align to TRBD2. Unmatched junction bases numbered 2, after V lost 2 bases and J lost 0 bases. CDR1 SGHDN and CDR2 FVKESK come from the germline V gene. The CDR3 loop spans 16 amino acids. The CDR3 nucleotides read TGTGCCAGCAGCCAACGCGGGAGGGGCTCCTACAATGAGCAGTTCTTC. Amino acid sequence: CASSQRGRGSYNEQFF.

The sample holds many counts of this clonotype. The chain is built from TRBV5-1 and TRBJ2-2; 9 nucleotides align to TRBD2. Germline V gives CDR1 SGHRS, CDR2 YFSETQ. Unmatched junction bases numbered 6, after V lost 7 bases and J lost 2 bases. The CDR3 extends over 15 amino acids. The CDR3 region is CASGVSGSNTGELFF. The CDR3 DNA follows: TGCGCCAGCGGGGTTAGCGGGAGTAACACCGGGGAGCTGTTTTTT.

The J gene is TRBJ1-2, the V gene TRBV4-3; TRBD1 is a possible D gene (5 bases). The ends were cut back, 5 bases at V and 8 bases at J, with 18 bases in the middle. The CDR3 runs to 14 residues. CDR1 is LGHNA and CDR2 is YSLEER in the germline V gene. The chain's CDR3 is CASSSGGEGYGYTF. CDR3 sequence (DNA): TGCGCCAGCAGCTCTGGGGGGGAAGGGTACGGCTACACCTTC.

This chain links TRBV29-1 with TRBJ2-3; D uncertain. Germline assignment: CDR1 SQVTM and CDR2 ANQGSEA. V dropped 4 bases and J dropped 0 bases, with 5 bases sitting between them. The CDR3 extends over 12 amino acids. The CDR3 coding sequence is TGCAGCGTTGTACCTAGCACAGATACGCAGTATTTT. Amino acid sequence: CSVVPSTDTQYF.

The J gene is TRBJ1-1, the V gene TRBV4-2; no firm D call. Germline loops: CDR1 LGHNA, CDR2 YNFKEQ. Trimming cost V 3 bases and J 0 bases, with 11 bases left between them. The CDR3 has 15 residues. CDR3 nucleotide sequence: TGTGCCAGCAGCCAGAGGACCGGAATGAACACTGAAGCTTTCTTT. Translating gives CASSQRTGMNTEAFF.

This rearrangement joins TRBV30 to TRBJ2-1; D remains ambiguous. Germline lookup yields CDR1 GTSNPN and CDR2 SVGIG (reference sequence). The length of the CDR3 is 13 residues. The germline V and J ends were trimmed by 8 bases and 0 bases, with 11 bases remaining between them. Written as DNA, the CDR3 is TGTGCCCTCTGTCCTAGCTCCTACAATGAGCAGTTCTTC. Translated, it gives CALCPSSYNEQFF.

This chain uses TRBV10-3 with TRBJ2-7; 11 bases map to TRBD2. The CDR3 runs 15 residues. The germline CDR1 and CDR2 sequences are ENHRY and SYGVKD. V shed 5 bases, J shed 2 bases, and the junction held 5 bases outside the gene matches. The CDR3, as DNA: TGTGCCATCAGTCCGGGACTAGCGGTTACCTACGAGCAGTACTTC. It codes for CAISPGLAVTYEQYF.

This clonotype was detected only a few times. CDR3 sequence reads: CASSQDRVKLFF. As DNA, the CDR3 is TGCGCCAGCAGCCAAGATAGAGTAAAACTGTTTTTT. The genes are TRBV4-3 and TRBJ1-4; D is unclear. V lost 0 bases and J 10 bases, leaving 6 bases between the germline ends. This CDR3 is 12 amino acids long. Germline V gene lookup returns CDR1 LGHNA and CDR2 YSLEER.

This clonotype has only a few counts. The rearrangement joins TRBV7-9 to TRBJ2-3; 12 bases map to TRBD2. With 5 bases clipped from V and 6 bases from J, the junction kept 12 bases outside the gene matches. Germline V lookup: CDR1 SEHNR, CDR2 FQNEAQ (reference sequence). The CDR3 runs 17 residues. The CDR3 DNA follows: TGTGCCAGCAGCCGGAGAGAACTAGCGGGGGGAGGCGATACGCAGTATTTT. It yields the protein CASSRRELAGGGDTQYF.

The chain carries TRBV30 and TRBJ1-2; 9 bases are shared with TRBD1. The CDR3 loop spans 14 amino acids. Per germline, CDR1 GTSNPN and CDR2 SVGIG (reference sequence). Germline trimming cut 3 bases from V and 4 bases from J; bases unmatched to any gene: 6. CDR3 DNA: TGTGCCTGGAGCCGGACAGGGGCGACCTATGGCTACACCTTC. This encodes CAWSRTGATYGYTF. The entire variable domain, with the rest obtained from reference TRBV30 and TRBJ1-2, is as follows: SQTIHQWPATLVQPVGSPLSLECTVEGTSNPNLYWYRQAAGRGLQLLFYSVGIGQISSEVPQNLSASRPQDRQFILSSKKLLLSDSGFYLCAWSRTGATYGYTFGSGTRLTVV.

The CDR3 reads CASSPVGDGYTF. As DNA, the CDR3 is TGTGCCAGCAGTCCTGTCGGGGACGGCTACACCTTC. The J gene is TRBJ1-2, the V gene TRBV2; perhaps TRBD1 as D (5 bases). Trimming stripped 5 bases from V and 8 bases from J, with 12 bases between. This CDR3 has 12 amino acids. Germline V gene data show CDR1 as SNHLY and CDR2 as FYNNEI.

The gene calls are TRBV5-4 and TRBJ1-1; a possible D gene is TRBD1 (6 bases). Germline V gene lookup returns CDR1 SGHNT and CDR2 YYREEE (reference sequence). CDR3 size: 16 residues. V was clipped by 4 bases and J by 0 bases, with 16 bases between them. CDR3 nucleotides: TGTGCCAGCAGCAAGCCCCGGGGGGCTGTGAACACTGAAGCTTTCTTT. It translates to CASSKPRGAVNTEAFF.

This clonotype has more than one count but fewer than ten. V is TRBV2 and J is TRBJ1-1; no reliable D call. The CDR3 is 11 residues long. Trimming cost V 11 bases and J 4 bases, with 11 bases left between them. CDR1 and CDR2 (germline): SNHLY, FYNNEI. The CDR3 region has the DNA TGTGCCTTCTTCCGGGGCACTGAAGCTTTCTTT. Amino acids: CAFFRGTEAFF.

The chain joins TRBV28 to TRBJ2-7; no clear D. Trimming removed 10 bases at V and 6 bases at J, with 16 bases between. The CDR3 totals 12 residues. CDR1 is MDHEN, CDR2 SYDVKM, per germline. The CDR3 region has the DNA TGTGCCACCACGCTGAATCGGATCGAGCAGTACTTC. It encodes CATTLNRIEQYF.